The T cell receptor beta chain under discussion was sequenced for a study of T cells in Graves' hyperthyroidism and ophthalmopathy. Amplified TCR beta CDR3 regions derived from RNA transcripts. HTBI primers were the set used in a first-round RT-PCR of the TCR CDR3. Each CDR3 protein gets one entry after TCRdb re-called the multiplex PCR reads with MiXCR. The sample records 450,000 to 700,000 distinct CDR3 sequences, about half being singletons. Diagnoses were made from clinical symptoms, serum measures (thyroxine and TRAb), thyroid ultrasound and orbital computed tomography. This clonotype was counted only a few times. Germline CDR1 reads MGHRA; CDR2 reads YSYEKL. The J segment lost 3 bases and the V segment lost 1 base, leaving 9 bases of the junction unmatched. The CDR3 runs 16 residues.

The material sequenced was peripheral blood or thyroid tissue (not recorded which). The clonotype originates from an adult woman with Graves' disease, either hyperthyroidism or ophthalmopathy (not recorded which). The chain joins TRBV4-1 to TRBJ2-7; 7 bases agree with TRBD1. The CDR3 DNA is TGCGCCAGCAGCCAAGGAGACAGGGCTATTTTCTACGAGCAGTACTTC. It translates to CASSQGDRAIFYEQYF.